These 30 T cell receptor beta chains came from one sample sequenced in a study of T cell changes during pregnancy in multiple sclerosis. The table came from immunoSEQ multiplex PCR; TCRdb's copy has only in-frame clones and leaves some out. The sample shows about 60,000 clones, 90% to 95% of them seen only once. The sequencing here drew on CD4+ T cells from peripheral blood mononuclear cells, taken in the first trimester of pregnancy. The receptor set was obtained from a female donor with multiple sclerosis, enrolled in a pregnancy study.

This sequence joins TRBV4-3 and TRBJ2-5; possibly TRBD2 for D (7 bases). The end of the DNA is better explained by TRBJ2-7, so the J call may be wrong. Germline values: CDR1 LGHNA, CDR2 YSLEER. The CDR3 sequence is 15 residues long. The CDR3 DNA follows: TGCGCCAGCAGCCAAGAGGGGCGGGGGCCCTACGAGCAGTACTTC. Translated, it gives CASSQEGRGPYEQYF.

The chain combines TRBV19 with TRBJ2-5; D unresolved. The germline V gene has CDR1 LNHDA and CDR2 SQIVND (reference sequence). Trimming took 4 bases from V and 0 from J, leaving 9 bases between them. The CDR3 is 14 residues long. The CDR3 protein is CASSKLPNQETQYF. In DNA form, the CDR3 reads TGTGCCAGTAGTAAACTTCCTAACCAAGAGACCCAGTACTTC.

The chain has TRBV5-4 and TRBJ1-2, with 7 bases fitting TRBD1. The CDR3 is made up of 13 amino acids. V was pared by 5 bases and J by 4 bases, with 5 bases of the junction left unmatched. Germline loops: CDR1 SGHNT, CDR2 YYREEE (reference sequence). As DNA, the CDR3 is TGTGCCAGCAGAACGGGACAGACCTATGGCTACACCTTC. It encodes CASRTGQTYGYTF.

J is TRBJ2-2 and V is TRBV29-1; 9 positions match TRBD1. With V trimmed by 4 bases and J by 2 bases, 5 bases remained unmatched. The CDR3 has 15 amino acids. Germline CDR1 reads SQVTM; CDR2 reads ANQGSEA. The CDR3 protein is CSVVRQGGNTGELFF. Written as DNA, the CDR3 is TGCAGCGTTGTTAGACAGGGGGGCAACACCGGGGAGCTGTTTTTT.

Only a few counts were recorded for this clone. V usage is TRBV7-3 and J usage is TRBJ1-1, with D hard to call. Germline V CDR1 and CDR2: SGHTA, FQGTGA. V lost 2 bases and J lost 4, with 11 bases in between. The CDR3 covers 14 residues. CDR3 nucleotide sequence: TGTGCCAGCAGCTTAGGGCGGGAGAGCACTGAAGCTTTCTTT. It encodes CASSLGRESTEAFF.

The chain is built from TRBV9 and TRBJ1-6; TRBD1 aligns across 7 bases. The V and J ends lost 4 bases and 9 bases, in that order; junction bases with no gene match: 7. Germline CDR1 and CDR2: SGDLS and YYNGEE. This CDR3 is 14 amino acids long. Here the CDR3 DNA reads TGTGCCAGCAGCCCTCGAGGGGGCGGTTCACCCCTCCACTTT. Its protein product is CASSPRGGGSPLHF.

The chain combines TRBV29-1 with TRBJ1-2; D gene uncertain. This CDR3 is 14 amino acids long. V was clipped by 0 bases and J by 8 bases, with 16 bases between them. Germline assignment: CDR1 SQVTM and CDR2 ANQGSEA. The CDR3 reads CSVEDWGGKGGYTF. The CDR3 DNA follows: TGCAGCGTTGAAGATTGGGGAGGAAAGGGAGGCTACACCTTC.

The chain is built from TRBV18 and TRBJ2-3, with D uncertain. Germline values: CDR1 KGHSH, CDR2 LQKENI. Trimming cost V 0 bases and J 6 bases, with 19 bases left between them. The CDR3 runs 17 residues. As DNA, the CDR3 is TGTGCCAGCTCACCACCACCGCCGGTTCTTCGTGGTGATACGCAGTATTTT. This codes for CASSPPPPVLRGDTQYF. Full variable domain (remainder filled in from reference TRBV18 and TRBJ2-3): NAGVMQNPRHLVRRRGQEARLRCSPMKGHSHVYWYRQLPEEGLKFMVYLQKENIIDESGMPKERFSAEFPKEGPSILRIQQVVRGDSAAYFCASSPPPPVLRGDTQYFGPGTRLTVL.

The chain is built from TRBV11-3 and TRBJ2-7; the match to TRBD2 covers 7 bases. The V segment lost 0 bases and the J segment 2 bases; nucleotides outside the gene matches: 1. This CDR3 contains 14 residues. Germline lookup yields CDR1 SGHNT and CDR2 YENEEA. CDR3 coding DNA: TGTGCCAGCAGCTTAGAAGGGACTACCTACGAGCAGTACTTC. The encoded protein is CASSLEGTTYEQYF.

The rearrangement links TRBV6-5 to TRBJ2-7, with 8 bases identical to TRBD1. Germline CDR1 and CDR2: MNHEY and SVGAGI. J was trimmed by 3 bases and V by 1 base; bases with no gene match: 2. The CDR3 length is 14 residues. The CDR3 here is CASSYLDRVYEQYF. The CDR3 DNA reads TGTGCCAGCAGTTACTTGGACAGGGTCTACGAGCAGTACTTC.

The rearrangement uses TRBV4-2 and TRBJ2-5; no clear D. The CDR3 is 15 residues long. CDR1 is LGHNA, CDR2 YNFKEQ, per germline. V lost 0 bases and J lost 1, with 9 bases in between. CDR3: CASSQEVGSQETQYF. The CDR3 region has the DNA TGTGCCAGCAGCCAAGAAGTGGGCTCCCAAGAGACCCAGTACTTC.

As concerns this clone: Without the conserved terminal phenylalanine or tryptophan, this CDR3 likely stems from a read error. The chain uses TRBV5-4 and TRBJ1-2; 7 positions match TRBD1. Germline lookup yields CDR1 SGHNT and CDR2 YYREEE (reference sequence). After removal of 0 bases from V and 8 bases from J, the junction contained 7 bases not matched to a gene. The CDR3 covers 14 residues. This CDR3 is CASSLETGFRGYTL. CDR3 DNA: TGTGCCAGCAGCTTGGAGACAGGGTTCAGGGGCTACACCCTC.

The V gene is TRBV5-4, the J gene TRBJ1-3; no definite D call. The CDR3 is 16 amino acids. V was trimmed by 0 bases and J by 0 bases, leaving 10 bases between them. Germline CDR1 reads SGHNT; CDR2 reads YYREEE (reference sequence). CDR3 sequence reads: CASSLGGLASGNTIYF. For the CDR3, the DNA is TGTGCCAGCAGCTTGGGTGGACTGGCCTCTGGAAACACCATATATTTT.

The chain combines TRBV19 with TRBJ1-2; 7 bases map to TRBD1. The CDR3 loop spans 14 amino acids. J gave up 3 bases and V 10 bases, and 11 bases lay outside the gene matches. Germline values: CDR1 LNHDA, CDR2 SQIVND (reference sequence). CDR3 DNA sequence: TGTGCCACCGAAGCCCCAGGGGGATACTATGGCTACACCTTC. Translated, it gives CATEAPGGYYGYTF.

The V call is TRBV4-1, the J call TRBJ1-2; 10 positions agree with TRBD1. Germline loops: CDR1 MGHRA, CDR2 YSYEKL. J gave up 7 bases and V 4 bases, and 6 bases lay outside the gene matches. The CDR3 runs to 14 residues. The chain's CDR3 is CASSLPGQGRGYTF. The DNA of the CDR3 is TGCGCCAGCAGCCTACCGGGACAGGGGCGTGGCTACACCTTC.

The CDR3 is CASSHLRTGSNTGELFF. The CDR3 nucleotides are TGCGCCAGCAGCCACCTACGGACAGGGTCGAACACCGGGGAGCTGTTTTTT. This chain joins TRBV5-1 and TRBJ2-2, with TRBD1 matching 8 bases. The ends lost 4 bases at V and 0 bases at J; junction bases unmatched: 8. CDR3 size: 17 residues. Germline loops: CDR1 SGHRS, CDR2 YFSETQ.

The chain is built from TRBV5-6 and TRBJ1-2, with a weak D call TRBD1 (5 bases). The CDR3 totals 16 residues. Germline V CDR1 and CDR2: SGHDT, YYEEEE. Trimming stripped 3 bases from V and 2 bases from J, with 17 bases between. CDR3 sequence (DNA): TGTGCCAGCAGCTCGATGGCGGGGACCACAAACTATGGCTACACCTTC. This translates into CASSSMAGTTNYGYTF. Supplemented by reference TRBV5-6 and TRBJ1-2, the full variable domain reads DAGVTQSPTHLIKTRGQQVTLRCSPKSGHDTVSWYQQALGQGPQFIFQYYEEEERQRGNFPDRFSGHQFPNYSSELNVNALLLGDSALYLCASSSMAGTTNYGYTFGSGTRLTVV.

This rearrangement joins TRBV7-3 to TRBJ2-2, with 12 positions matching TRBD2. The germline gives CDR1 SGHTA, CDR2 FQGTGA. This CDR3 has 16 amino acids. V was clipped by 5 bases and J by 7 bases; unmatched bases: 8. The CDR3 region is CASSQTSGGTGGELFF. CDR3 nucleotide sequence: TGTGCCAGCAGCCAGACTAGCGGGGGTACGGGCGGGGAGCTGTTTTTT.

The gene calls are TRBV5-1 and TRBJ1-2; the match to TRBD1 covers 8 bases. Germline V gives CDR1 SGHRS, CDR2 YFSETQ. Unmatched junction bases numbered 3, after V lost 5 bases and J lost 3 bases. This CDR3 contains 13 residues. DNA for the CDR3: TGCGCCAGCAGTCCAGGGGGCGACTATGGCTACACCTTC. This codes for CASSPGGDYGYTF.

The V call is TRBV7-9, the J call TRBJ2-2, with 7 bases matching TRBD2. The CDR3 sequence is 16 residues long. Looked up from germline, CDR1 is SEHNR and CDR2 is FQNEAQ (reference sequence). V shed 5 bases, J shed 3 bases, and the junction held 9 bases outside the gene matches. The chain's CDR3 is CASSPSRTSYTGELFF. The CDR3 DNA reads TGTGCCAGCAGCCCATCCCGGACTAGTTACACCGGGGAGCTGTTTTTT.

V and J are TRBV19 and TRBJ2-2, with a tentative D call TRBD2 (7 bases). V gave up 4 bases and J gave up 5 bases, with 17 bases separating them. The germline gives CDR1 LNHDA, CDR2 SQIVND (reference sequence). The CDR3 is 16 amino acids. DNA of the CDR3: TGTGCCAGTAGTACCCAGGGCGGGGGCTTTACCGGGGAGCTGTTTTTT. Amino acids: CASSTQGGGFTGELFF.

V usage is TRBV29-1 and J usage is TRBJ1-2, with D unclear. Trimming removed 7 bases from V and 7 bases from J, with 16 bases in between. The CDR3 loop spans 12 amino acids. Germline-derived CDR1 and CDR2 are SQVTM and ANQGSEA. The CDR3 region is CSARIGRGGYTF. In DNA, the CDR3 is TGCAGCGCCCGAATAGGGAGAGGTGGCTACACCTTC.

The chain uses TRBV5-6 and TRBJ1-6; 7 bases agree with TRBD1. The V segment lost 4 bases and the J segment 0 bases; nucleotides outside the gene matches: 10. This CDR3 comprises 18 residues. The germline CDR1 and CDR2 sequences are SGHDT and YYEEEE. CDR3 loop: CASSPGQLLISYNSPLHF. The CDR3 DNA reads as TGTGCCAGCAGCCCGGGACAGCTTCTGATCTCCTATAATTCACCCCTCCACTTT.

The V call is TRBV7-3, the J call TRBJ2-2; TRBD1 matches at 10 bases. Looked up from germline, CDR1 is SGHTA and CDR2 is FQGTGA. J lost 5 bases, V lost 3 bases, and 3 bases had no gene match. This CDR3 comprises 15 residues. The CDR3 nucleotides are TGTGCCAGCAGCTTGGGACAGGGGAATACCGGGGAGCTGTTTTTT. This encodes CASSLGQGNTGELFF.

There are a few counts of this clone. CDR3 in amino acids: CASSPGLEQETQYF. The CDR3 nucleotides read TGTGCCAGCAGCCCGGGACTCGAGCAAGAGACCCAGTACTTC. This chain joins TRBV5-4 and TRBJ2-5, with TRBD2 as a possible D gene (6 bases). From germline, CDR1 is SGHNT and CDR2 YYREEE (reference sequence). Trimming shortened V by 4 bases and J by 2 bases, and 12 bases separated the two germline ends. The CDR3 consists of 14 residues.

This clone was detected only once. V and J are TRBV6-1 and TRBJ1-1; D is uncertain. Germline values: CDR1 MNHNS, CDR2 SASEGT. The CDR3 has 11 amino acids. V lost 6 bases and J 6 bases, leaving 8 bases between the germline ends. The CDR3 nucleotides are TGTGCCAGCAGCGTCGGGTCTGAAGCTTTCTTT. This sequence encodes CASSVGSEAFF.

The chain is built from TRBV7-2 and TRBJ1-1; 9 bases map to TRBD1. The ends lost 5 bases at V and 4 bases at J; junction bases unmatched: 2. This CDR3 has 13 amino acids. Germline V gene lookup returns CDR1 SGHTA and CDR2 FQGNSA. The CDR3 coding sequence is TGTGCCAGCAGCCGGGACAGGGCCACTGAAGCTTTCTTT. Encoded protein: CASSRDRATEAFF.

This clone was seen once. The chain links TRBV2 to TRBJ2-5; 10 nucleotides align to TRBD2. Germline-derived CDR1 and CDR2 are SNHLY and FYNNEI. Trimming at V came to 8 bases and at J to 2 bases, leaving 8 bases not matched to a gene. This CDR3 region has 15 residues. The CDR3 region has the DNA TGTGCCAGCCCTCGGGAGCGGGGGGGTCAAGAGACCCAGTACTTC. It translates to CASPRERGGQETQYF.

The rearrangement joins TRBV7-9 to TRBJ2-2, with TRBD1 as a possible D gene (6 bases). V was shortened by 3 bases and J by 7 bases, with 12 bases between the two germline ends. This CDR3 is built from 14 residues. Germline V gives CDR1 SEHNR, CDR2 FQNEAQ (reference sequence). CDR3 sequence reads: CASSFITGIGELFF. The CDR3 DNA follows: TGTGCCAGCAGCTTCATTACAGGGATCGGGGAGCTGTTTTTT.

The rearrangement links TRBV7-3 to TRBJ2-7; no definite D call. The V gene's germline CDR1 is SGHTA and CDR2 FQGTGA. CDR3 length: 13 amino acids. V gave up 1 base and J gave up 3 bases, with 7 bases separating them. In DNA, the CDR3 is TGTGCCAGCAGCTTAAGGGCAAACTACGAGCAGTACTTC. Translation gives CASSLRANYEQYF. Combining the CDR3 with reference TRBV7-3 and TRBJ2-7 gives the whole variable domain GAGVSQTPSNKVTEKGKYVELRCDPISGHTALYWYRQSLGQGPEFLIYFQGTGAADDSGLPNDRFFAVRPEGSVSTLKIQRTERGDSAVYLCASSLRANYEQYFGPGTRLTVT.